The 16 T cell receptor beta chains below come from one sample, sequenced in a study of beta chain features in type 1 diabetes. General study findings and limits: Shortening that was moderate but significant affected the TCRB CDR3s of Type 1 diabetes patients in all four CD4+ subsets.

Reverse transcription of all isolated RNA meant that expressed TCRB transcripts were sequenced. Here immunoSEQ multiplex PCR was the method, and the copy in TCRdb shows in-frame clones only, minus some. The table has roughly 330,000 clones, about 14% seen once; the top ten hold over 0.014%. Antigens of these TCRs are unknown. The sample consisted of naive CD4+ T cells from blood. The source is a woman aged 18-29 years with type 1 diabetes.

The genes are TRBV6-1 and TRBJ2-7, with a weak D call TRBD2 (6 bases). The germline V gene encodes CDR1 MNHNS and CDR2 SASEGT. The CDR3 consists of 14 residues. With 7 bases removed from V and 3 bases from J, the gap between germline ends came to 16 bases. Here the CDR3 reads CASTPGLLNYEQYF. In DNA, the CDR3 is TGTGCCAGCACCCCGGGACTCCTGAACTACGAGCAGTACTTC.

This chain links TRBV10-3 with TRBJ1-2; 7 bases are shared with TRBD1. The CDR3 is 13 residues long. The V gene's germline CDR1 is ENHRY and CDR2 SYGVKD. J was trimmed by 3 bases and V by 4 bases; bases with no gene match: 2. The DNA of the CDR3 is TGTGCCATCAGTGTCGGGACAGACTATGGCTACACCTTC. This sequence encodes CAISVGTDYGYTF.

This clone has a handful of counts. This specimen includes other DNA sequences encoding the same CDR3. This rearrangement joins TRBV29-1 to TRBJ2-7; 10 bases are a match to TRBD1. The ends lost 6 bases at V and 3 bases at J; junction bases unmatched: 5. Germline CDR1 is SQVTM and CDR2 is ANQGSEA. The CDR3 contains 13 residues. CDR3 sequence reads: CSVGQGVYYEQYF. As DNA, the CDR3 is TGCAGCGTCGGACAGGGGGTCTACTACGAGCAGTACTTC.

CDR3 amino acids: CASSLGTGIYGYTF. CDR3 sequence (DNA): TGTGCCAGCAGCTTAGGGACAGGGATCTATGGCTACACCTTC. V is TRBV13 and J is TRBJ1-2; 7 nucleotides agree with TRBD1. This CDR3 region has 14 residues. CDR1 is PRHDT and CDR2 is FYEKMQ in the germline V gene (reference sequence). The V gene end was trimmed by 0 bases and the J gene end by 4 bases; junction bases not matched to a gene: 2.

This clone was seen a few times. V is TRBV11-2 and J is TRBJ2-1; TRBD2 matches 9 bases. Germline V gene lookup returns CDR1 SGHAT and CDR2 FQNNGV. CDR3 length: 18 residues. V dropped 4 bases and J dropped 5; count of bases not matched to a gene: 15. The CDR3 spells CASSSLAGPAGGNNEQFF. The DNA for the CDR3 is TGTGCCAGCAGCTCCCTAGCGGGACCTGCCGGAGGCAACAATGAGCAGTTCTTC. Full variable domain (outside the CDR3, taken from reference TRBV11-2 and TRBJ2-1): EAGVAQSPRYKIIEKRQSVAFWCNPISGHATLYWYQQILGQGPKLLIQFQNNGVVDDSQLPKDRFSAERLKGVDSTLKIQPAKLEDSAVYLCASSSLAGPAGGNNEQFFGPGTRLTVL.

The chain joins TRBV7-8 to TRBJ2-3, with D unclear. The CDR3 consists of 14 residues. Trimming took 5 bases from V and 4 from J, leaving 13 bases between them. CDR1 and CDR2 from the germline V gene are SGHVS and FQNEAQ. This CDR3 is CASSRVRVPDTQYF. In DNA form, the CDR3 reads TGTGCCAGCAGCCGGGTACGGGTTCCAGATACGCAGTATTTT. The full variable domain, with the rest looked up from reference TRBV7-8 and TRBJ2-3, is GAGVSQSPRYKVAKRGQDVALRCDPISGHVSLFWYQQALGQGPEFLTYFQNEAQLDKSGLPSDRFFAERPEGSVSTLKIQRTQQEDSAVYLCASSRVRVPDTQYFGPGTRLTVL.

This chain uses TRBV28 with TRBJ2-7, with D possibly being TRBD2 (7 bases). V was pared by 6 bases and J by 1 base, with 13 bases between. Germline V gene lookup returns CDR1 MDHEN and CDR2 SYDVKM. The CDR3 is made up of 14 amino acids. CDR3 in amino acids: CASRKGGLSYEQYF. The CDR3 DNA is TGTGCCAGCAGAAAGGGGGGGCTATCCTACGAGCAGTACTTC.

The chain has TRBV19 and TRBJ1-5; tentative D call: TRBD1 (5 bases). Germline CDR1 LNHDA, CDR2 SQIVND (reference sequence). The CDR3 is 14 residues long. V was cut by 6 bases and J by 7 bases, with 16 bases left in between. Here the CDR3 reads CASRDGGARQPQHF. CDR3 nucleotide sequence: TGTGCCAGTAGGGATGGAGGGGCACGGCAGCCCCAGCATTTT. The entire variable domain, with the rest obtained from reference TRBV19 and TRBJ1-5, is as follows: DGGITQSPKYLFRKEGQNVTLSCEQNLNHDAMYWYRQDPGQGLRLIYYSQIVNDFQKGDIAEGYSVSREKKESFPLTVTSAQKNPTAFYLCASRDGGARQPQHFGDGTRLSIL.

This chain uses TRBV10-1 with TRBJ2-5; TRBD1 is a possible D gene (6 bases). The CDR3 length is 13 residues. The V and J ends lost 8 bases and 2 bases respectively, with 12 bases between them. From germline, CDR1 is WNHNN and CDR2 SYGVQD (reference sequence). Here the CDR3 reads CASQRTVQETQYF. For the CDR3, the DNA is TGCGCCAGCCAGAGGACAGTTCAAGAGACCCAGTACTTC.

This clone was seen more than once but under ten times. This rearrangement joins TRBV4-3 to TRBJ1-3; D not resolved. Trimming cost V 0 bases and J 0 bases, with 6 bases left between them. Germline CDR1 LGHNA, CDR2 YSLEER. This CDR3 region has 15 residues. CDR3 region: CASSQDKLSGNTIYF. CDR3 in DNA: TGCGCCAGCAGCCAAGATAAGCTCTCTGGAAACACCATATATTTT.

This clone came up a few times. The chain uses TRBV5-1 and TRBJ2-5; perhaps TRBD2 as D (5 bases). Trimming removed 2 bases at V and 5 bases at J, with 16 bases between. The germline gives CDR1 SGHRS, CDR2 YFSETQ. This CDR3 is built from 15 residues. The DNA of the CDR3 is TGCGCCAGCAGCTTTGGGGATCAACTAGAGGAGACCCAGTACTTC. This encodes CASSFGDQLEETQYF.

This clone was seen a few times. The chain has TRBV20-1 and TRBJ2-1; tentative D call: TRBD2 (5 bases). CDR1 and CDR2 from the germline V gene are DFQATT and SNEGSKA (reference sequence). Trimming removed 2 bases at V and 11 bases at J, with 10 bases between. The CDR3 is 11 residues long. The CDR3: CSARTGLQQFF. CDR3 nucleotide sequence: TGCAGTGCTAGAACGGGGTTGCAGCAGTTCTTC.

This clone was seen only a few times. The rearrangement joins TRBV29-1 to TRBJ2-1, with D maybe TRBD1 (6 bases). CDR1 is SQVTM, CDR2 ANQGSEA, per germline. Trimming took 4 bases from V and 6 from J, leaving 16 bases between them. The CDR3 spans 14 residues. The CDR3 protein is CSVVRQASVNEQFF. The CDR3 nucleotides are TGCAGCGTTGTAAGACAGGCTTCTGTCAATGAGCAGTTCTTC.

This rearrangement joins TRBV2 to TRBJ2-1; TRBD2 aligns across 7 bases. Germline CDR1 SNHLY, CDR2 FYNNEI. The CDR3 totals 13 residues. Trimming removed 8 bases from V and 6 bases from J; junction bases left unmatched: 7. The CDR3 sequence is CASASTSSNEQFF. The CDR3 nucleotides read TGTGCCAGCGCCTCGACTAGCAGCAATGAGCAGTTCTTC.

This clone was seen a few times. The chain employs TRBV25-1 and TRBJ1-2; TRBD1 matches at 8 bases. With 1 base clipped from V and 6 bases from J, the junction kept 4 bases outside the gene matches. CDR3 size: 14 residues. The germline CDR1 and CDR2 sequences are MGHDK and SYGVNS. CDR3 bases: TGTGCCAGCAGTGAATCCCCACAGGGGGATGGCTACACCTTC. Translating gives CASSESPQGDGYTF.

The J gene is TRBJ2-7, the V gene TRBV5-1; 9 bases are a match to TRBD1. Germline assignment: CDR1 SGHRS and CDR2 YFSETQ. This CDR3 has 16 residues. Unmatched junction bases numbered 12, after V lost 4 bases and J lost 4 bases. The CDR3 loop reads CASSKDPGQGPYEQYV. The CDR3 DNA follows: TGCGCCAGCAGCAAGGACCCGGGACAGGGACCTTACGAGCAGTACGTC.